Listed here is a single T cell receptor (beta chain). Documented time point: pretreatment peripheral blood. The investigators introduced synthetic TCR analog templates into each PCR as spikes. Sequencing used immunoSEQ multiplex PCR; TCRdb keeps in-frame clones, though not all of them. The sample lists 50,000 to 55,000 clones, about 68% occurring once. This entry comes from a study of PD-L1 blockade in urothelial cancer. At the level of the study: Bladder-origin urothelial cancer in males described about 90% of the roughly 30 patients. The study recovered a median of around 130,000 T cells per blood sample. Blood analysis occurred 3 weeks (second dose) and 6 weeks after treatment start.

Source: PBMCs, taken around atezolizumab (anti-PD-L1) treatment. This receptor was obtained from a man in his 70s with urothelial cancer.

The CDR3 region is CASSQEAQGIIDRASEQFF. In nucleotides, the CDR3 is TGTGCCAGCAGCCAAGAGGCACAGGGAATCATAGACAGGGCAAGTGAGCAGTTCTTC. The chain has TRBV4-2 and TRBJ2-1; 7 nucleotides agree with TRBD1. V gave up 0 bases and J gave up 9 bases; unmatched junction bases: 20. Looked up from germline, CDR1 is LGHNA and CDR2 is YNFKEQ. The CDR3 has 19 amino acids.